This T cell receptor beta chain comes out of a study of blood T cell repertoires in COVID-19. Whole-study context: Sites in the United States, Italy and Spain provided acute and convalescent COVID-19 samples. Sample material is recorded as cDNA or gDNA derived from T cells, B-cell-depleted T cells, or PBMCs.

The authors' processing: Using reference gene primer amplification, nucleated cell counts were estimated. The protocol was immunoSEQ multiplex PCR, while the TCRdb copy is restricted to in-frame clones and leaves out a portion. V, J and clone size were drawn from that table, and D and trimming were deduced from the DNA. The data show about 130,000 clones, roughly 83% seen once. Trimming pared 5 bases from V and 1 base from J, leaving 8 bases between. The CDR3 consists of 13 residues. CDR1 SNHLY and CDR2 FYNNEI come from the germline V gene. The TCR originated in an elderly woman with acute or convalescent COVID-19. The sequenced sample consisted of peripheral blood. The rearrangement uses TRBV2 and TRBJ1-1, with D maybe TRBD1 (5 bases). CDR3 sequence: CASSSTGNTEAFF. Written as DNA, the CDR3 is TGTGCCAGCAGTTCCACAGGGAACACTGAAGCTTTCTTT.